This T cell receptor (beta chain) was recovered during a study of cytomegalovirus exposure and HLA in healthy donors (TCRdb year 2017). Turning to the overall study: According to an earlier analysis of 550 to 750 of the donors, 200 million or so T cells yielded 90 million to 130 million unique TCR beta sequences and 276 Gb of sequence data. An early release that covered about 640 HLA-typed donors contained 250 to 350 gigabases of sequencing data and around 80 million unique TCR sequences. Of the approximately 400 genotyped donors, around 81% fell in the genetic ancestry cluster associated with self-reported Caucasian donors. The study aimed to test whether signatures of past pathogen exposure could be identified by cataloging public T cell receptors. The study profiled the T cell repertoires of hundreds of subjects by immunosequencing and related them to cytomegalovirus serostatus. A separate validation cohort of about 110 different subjects was used in addition to the approximately 670-subject first cohort. To predict cytomegalovirus infection status, the study brought together high-throughput TCR immunosequencing, statistical association of individual TCRs with disease status, and machine learning. To study patterns of TCR occurrence, a later analysis re-analyzed previously published TCR beta repertoires from hundreds of donors and added high-resolution HLA genotyping. Rather than using new phenotypic data, the later analysis identified candidate immune exposures from TCR beta sequences and from how often those sequences occurred across donors. An earlier analysis of 500 to 650 of the donors applied high-throughput TCR beta sequencing to assess whether each TCR beta V gene segment acted as functional or pseudogenic. Donor age, sex, ethnicity and CMV serostatus were compiled together with the repertoire data. Genome-wide SNP genotypes for about 65% of the 666 donors were used in a later genetic analysis, which treated that subset as a discovery cohort. Every discovery cohort repertoire had been produced on one sequencing platform. HLA typing covered class I and class II loci at four-digit resolution. Typing coverage varied by locus: roughly 620-640 donors for A, B, C, DRB1 and DQB1; more than 500 for DQA1; more than 600 for DPA1; approximately 450 for DPB1. Four to six DR-DQ haplotypes were handled as single units for association and clustering, since linkage in the cohort was strong. Among a few hundred genotyped donors of the cohort, an average of approximately 240,000 unique TCR beta nucleotide sequences were sequenced per donor, around 18% of them non-productive.

Concerning this clone itself: Its antigen is unknown. Within one base of it there is no much larger clone, and no base qualities were kept.

CDR1 and CDR2, looked up from the germline V gene, are SGHDT and YYEEEE. The CDR3 spans 13 residues, from the cysteine through the phenylalanine. Just the 39-base CDR3 DNA is kept, in frame starting at base 1. V is cut by 0 bases and J by 2 bases, and the space between the germline ends is 6 bases. The cohort comprised fewer than 750 healthy bone marrow donors. At the time of sampling, all cohort members were nominally healthy, though unrecorded immune exposures were likely present. The donor tested CMV seronegative, placing the donor among the 350 or so seronegative members of the cohort. A peripheral blood sample was provided by each donor, and peripheral blood mononuclear cells were used for TCR beta sequencing. Genomic DNA was extracted from the blood cell samples with the Qiagen DNeasy Blood Extraction Kit. The study at large found these results: In both the original and validation cohorts, the classifier was reported to diagnose cytomegalovirus status with high specificity and sensitivity. Most CMV-associated TCR beta chains appeared to be HLA-restricted in a later analysis, and the HLA associations seemed to be driven largely by CMV exposure. Across donors, most TCR sequences were observed very rarely, whereas some public TCRs were present in many individuals. A later analysis associated 15,000 to 20,000 TCR beta sequences with specific HLA alleles at a false discovery rate of 0.05. CMV serostatus was the only immune exposure information available for the cohort. A cluster of highly shared sequence variants was judged likely to represent a technical artifact of the sequencing pipeline. Correlated functional status among segregating V segments might be attributable to linkage disequilibrium, but an unknown experimental factor could not be ruled out. A further reported finding was that TCR beta sequences accurately predicted the HLA-A and HLA-B alleles for most subjects in the first cohort. When HLA alleles, especially DR and DQ, strongly co-occurred, attributing TCR associations to individual alleles was difficult. Because counts were too low, 15 to 20 rarely observed V segments, including chromosome 9 orphons, were left out of the earlier analysis of over 550 of the donors. A few of the identified cytomegalovirus-associated TCR beta chains were confirmed in vitro to be specific for cytomegalovirus antigens. In a later analysis, several top co-occurrence clusters were reported to appear linked to parvovirus B19, influenza, CMV and Epstein-Barr virus. Roughly uniform sequencing depth across donors was assumed in presence/absence analyses, although this assumption may not hold. According to the authors, the approach could potentially be generalized to other disease states and immunological phenotypes. In a later analysis, HLA-associated TCR beta chains were found to be more clonally expanded and to have lower generation probabilities than equally common non-associated chains. The study listed 170 or so TCR beta chains as associated with cytomegalovirus. In an earlier analysis of around 600 of the donors, most TCR beta V segments appeared in productive rearrangements about 87% or about 30% of the time, broadly matching IMGT annotations. In a later analysis, the rate of TCR association differed among HLA loci, with DRB1 alleles having the most associated TCRs and HLA-C alleles having the fewest. According to a later genetic analysis, donors in an Asian-associated ancestry cluster had fewer N-insertions in productive TCRs than the roughly 700-donor mean. The cohort was sequenced for TCR beta chains only, and without alpha or paired-chain data the features that could be detected were limited. In a later genetic analysis, a missense DCLRE1C variant was associated with V-gene and J-gene trimming of TCR beta chains, and the association was replicated in an independent cohort. Because the 87-base-pair reads could not distinguish some IMGT-functional V segments, including TRBV6-2 and TRBV6-3, those segments were excluded. Because HLA typing was missing for some donors at each locus, association tests included only the typed subset.

Library creation used the immunoSEQ multiplex PCR assay. The multiplex PCR relied on a mix of 60 forward primers for TCR Vbeta segments and 13 reverse primers for TCR Jbeta segments. Amplification of the CDR3 region of rearranged TCR beta genes was performed with a multiplex PCR assay on genomic DNA. The Illumina HiSeq System was used to sequence the amplified TCR beta libraries as 87-base-pair reads. Per the source publication's procedure: In a later analysis, some 80 million unique TCR beta chains were counted across the 500 to 850 repertoires, and roughly 11 million of these chains were shared by at least two donors. Raw reads were error-corrected and collapsed into unique sequences with a nearest-neighbor algorithm that merged closely related sequences to remove PCR and sequencing errors. Alignment of CDR3 sequences to IMGT reference sequences was used to assign V, D and J gene segments. For a sequence to be retained, at least a six-nucleotide match to both a V gene segment and a J gene segment was required. Rearrangements were classified as productive when the CDR3 lacked stop codons and remained in frame with V and J, and all other rearrangements were classified as non-productive. Following IMGT convention, CDR3 was defined as the stretch from the second conserved V-encoded cysteine to the conserved J-encoded phenylalanine. Sequences without an unambiguous match to a single V gene segment were excluded from the earlier analysis of approximately 560 of the donors. In an earlier analysis of 587 of the donors, V segments were called functional above 56.7% productive rearrangements and were called segregating when the between-donor standard deviation exceeded 5%. A statistical classification framework was built for diagnosing cytomegalovirus status from the catalog of TCR beta chain sequences. In a later analysis, V and J genes were assigned by comparing TCR nucleotide sequences against IMGT/GENE-DB human TR gene sequences. In a later analysis, CDR3 sequences and most-parsimonious VDJ recombination scenarios were assigned using the TCRdist pipeline. In a later analysis, each TCR beta chain was defined by its CDR3 amino acid sequence together with its V-gene family, and reads without a unique V-gene family were excluded. In a later analysis, nearly 600 highly shared, low-generation-probability nucleotide sequences were removed to address suspected cross-contamination and a sequencing artifact. In a later analysis, a clonal expansion index for each public chain was calculated from normalized within-repertoire ranks of inferred template counts. A later analysis computed generation probabilities with a VDJ recombination model fitted to out-of-frame rearrangements, and checked the results against IGoR. In a later analysis, TCR-TCR, TCR-HLA and TCR-CMV co-occurrence was scored with hypergeometric tests, and a repertoire-size bias correction was applied to TCR pairs. A later analysis estimated false discovery rates by permuting HLA or CMV assignments 20 times. In a later analysis, co-occurring TCRs were grouped with DBSCAN, and TCRdist sequence similarity was added when clustering was performed within HLA-allele-positive subsets. Repertoires with fewer than 30,000 or more than 120,000 public chains were left out of co-occurrence clustering, as were a few repertoires with anomalous nucleotide sharing. TCRdb provides this immuneACCESS table in a form limited to in-frame rearrangements. Some clones are lacking; in checked studies, under half of them reflect an unresolved V gene, and why the rest are absent is not known. From that table come the V and J calls and clone size; the DNA was used to work out D and trimming. This sample comprises about 87,000 clones, about four fifths of them detected only once. The ten largest account for 3% to 4% of the sample.

Sequenced: PBMCs. The receptor was isolated from a woman in her 40s in good health and CMV-seronegative. The rearranged chain carries TRBV5-6 and TRBJ2-7; the D gene identity is not certain. The nucleotides read TGTGCCAGCAGCTTGGACACCACCTACGAGCAGTACTTC. Its protein is CASSLDTTYEQYF.